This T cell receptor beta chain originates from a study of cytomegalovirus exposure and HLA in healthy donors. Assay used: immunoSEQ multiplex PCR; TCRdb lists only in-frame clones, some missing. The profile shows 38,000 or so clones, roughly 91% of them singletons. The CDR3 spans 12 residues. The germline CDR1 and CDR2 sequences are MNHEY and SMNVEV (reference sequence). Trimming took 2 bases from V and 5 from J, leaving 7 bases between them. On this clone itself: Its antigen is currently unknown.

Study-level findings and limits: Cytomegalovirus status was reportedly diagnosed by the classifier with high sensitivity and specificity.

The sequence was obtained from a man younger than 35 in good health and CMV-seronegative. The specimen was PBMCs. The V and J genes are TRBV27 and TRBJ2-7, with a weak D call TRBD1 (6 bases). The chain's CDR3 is CASSLAGDEQYF. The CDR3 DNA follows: TGTGCCAGCAGTTTAGCAGGGGACGAGCAGTACTTC.